The 19 T cell receptor beta chains in this list originate from one sample, sequenced in a study of cytomegalovirus exposure and HLA in healthy donors. Assay used: immunoSEQ multiplex PCR; TCRdb lists only in-frame clones, some missing. The sample includes about 98,000 clones, 87% of them seen just once. The specimen was PBMCs. These receptors originate from a man between 18 and 29 years old in good health and CMV-seropositive.

The DNA of the CDR3 is TGTGCCAGCAGCCCCATGGTTGCGGGCTTCACCGGGGAGCTGTTTTTT. Translation: CASSPMVAGFTGELFF. The chain has TRBV7-9 and TRBJ2-2, with D possibly TRBD2 on 5 matching bases. Trimming pared 5 bases from V and 4 bases from J, leaving 17 bases between. CDR3 length equals 16 residues. Germline V CDR1 and CDR2: SEHNR, FQNEAQ (reference sequence).

The chain has TRBV6-5 and TRBJ2-7, with unresolved D. V was clipped by 0 bases and J by 6 bases, with 6 bases between them. CDR3 length equals 12 residues. Germline assignment: CDR1 MNHEY and CDR2 SVGAGI. CDR3 coding DNA: TGTGCCAGCAGTTACTCGCGTGGCGAGCAGTACTTC. Translation gives CASSYSRGEQYF.

This sequence joins TRBV29-1 and TRBJ1-2; TRBD1 agrees at 8 bases. Germline V lookup: CDR1 SQVTM, CDR2 ANQGSEA. The CDR3 is 12 residues long. The ends lost 7 bases at V and 5 bases at J; junction bases unmatched: 6. CDR3 nucleotide sequence: TGCAGCGCACAGGGACAGGATTATGGCTACACCTTC. It yields the protein CSAQGQDYGYTF.

The chain is built from TRBV5-5 and TRBJ2-7; a weak D match, TRBD1 (5 bases). The CDR3 totals 14 residues. Per the germline V gene, CDR1 is SGHKS and CDR2 is YYEKEE (reference sequence). Trimming took 3 bases from V and 2 from J, leaving 12 bases between them. CDR3 in amino acids: CASSSGHGTYEQYF. The CDR3 nucleotides are TGTGCCAGCAGCTCAGGACACGGAACCTACGAGCAGTACTTC.

The V call is TRBV6-1, the J call TRBJ1-4; 7 positions agree with TRBD1. CDR3 length: 15 amino acids. In germline, CDR1 is MNHNS, CDR2 SASEGT. V shed 2 bases, J shed 7 bases, and the junction held 7 bases outside the gene matches. The CDR3 spells CASSENRGEIEKLFF. The CDR3 nucleotides are TGTGCCAGCAGTGAAAACAGGGGAGAGATTGAAAAACTGTTTTTT.

This chain links TRBV6-6 with TRBJ2-1; 12 bases align to TRBD2. Germline-derived CDR1 and CDR2 are MNHNY and SVGAGI (reference sequence). J gave up 10 bases and V 5 bases, and 12 bases lay outside the gene matches. There are 16 residues in the CDR3. CDR3 bases: TGTGCCAGCAGTAACGGGACTAGCGGGCAGATAGGGGAGCAGTTCTTC. It yields the protein CASSNGTSGQIGEQFF.

The V gene is TRBV4-1, the J gene TRBJ2-3; the D is unclear. The CDR3 contains 16 residues. The V gene lost 0 bases and the J gene lost 0 bases, with 10 bases spanning the gap. Looked up from germline, CDR1 is MGHRA and CDR2 is YSYEKL. The CDR3 DNA follows: TGCGCCAGCAGCCAAGATCCGAGACTCAGCACAGATACGCAGTATTTT. Encoded protein: CASSQDPRLSTDTQYF.

This sequence joins TRBV6-6 and TRBJ2-7, with 7 bases aligning to TRBD2. CDR3 length equals 14 residues. V lost 6 bases, J lost 7 bases, and 12 bases stayed unmatched. Germline V gene sequence: CDR1 MNHNY, CDR2 SVGAGI (reference sequence). The CDR3: CASSVLGGWEEQYF. DNA for the CDR3: TGTGCCAGCAGCGTCCTGGGAGGGTGGGAAGAGCAGTACTTC.

V and J are TRBV19 and TRBJ2-7, with TRBD2 identical over 9 bases. With 5 bases clipped from V and 2 bases from J, the junction kept 4 bases outside the gene matches. The length of the CDR3 is 14 residues. CDR1 and CDR2 from the germline V gene are LNHDA and SQIVND (reference sequence). This chain's CDR3 is CASSETSGAYEQYF. As DNA, the CDR3 is TGTGCCAGTAGTGAGACTAGCGGAGCCTACGAGCAGTACTTC. Complete variable domain (other parts from reference TRBV19 and TRBJ2-7): DGGITQSPKYLFRKEGQNVTLSCEQNLNHDAMYWYRQDPGQGLRLIYYSQIVNDFQKGDIAEGYSVSREKKESFPLTVTSAQKNPTAFYLCASSETSGAYEQYFGPGTRLTVT.

This chain connects TRBV9 to TRBJ2-1; a possible D gene is TRBD2 (6 bases). V was cut by 0 bases and J by 8 bases, with 15 bases left in between. This CDR3 is 15 amino acids long. Germline V gene data show CDR1 as SGDLS and CDR2 as YYNGEE. CDR3 coding DNA: TGTGCCAGCAGCGTAGTTGTGGGGGGATTACATGAGCAGTTCTTC. The encoded protein is CASSVVVGGLHEQFF.

The chain combines TRBV28 with TRBJ2-7; tentatively, D is TRBD1 (6 bases). Germline loops: CDR1 MDHEN, CDR2 SYDVKM. This CDR3 is 12 amino acids long. The ends were cut back, 7 bases at V and 4 bases at J, with 11 bases in the middle. The CDR3 protein is CASNGTPYEQYF. DNA of the CDR3: TGTGCCAGCAACGGGACACCTTACGAGCAGTACTTC. Looking up the rest from reference TRBV28 and TRBJ2-7 gives the full variable domain: DVKVTQSSRYLVKRTGEKVFLECVQDMDHENMFWYRQDPGLGLRLIYFSYDVKMKEKGDIPEGYSVSREKKERFSLILESASTNQTSMYLCASNGTPYEQYFGPGTRLTVT.

The CDR3 reads CASSVTGNNQPQHF. As DNA, the CDR3 is TGTGCCAGCAGTGTCACAGGGAACAATCAGCCCCAGCATTTT. The chain is built from TRBV6-6 and TRBJ1-5; TRBD1 is a possible D gene (6 bases). Trimming pared 5 bases from V and 3 bases from J, leaving 11 bases between. The germline V gene encodes CDR1 MNHNY and CDR2 SVGAGI (reference sequence). The CDR3 sequence is 14 residues long.

V is TRBV7-2 and J is TRBJ1-2, with unresolved D. Germline CDR1 reads SGHTA; CDR2 reads FQGNSA. The CDR3 has 14 amino acids. V was pared by 5 bases and J by 0 bases, with 10 bases between. DNA for the CDR3: TGTGCCAGCAGCCCTAACCGGGCTAACTATGGCTACACCTTC. This encodes CASSPNRANYGYTF.

V is TRBV18 and J is TRBJ1-1; D is unclear. The CDR3 consists of 13 residues. CDR1 and CDR2 (germline): KGHSH, LQKENI. With 3 bases removed from V and 1 base from J, the gap between germline ends came to 6 bases. The CDR3 region is CASSPAENTEAFF. Written as DNA, the CDR3 is TGTGCCAGCTCACCGGCAGAGAACACTGAAGCTTTCTTT. The full variable domain, in which reference TRBV18 and TRBJ1-1 provide the parts outside the CDR3, is NAGVMQNPRHLVRRRGQEARLRCSPMKGHSHVYWYRQLPEEGLKFMVYLQKENIIDESGMPKERFSAEFPKEGPSILRIQQVVRGDSAAYFCASSPAENTEAFFGQGTRLTVV.

The chain has TRBV15 and TRBJ2-3, with D possibly matching TRBD2 (6 bases). V shed 2 bases and J shed 6 bases, with 9 bases lying between them. Germline CDR1 reads LNHNV; CDR2 reads YYDKDF (reference sequence). CDR3 length equals 13 residues. In DNA form, the CDR3 reads TGTGCCACCAGCAGATCCCGGGAGGATACGCAGTATTTT. Protein product: CATSRSREDTQYF.

This rearrangement joins TRBV18 to TRBJ1-4, with D perhaps matching TRBD1 (5 bases). The CDR3 contains 15 residues. The germline CDR1 and CDR2 sequences are KGHSH and LQKENI. The V end was cut by 5 bases, the J end by 5 bases, with 15 bases between. The CDR3 DNA reads TGTGCCAGCTCAGAAGAAAGGGGCTTCAATGAAAAACTGTTTTTT. Protein product: CASSEERGFNEKLFF.

This clone has a handful of counts. The chain is built from TRBV12-5 and TRBJ2-3; D gene unclear. Trimming removed 5 bases at V and 0 bases at J, with 12 bases between. Per the germline V gene, CDR1 is LGHNT and CDR2 is FRNRAP. The CDR3 runs 15 residues. CDR3 protein: CASGQLNPSTDTQYF. The CDR3 nucleotides are TGTGCTAGTGGTCAACTAAATCCTAGCACAGATACGCAGTATTTT.

The chain uses TRBV6-1 and TRBJ1-6, with 8 bases matching TRBD1. After removal of 5 bases from V and 9 bases from J, the junction contained 6 bases not matched to a gene. Germline CDR1 reads MNHNS; CDR2 reads SASEGT. This CDR3 region has 14 residues. Here the CDR3 DNA reads TGTGCCAGCAGTCCGGACAGGGCAGGTTCACCCCTCCACTTT. Its translation: CASSPDRAGSPLHF.

The chain couples TRBV11-3 to TRBJ2-7, with TRBD1 matching over 11 bases. V lost 0 bases to trimming and J lost 5 bases; unmatched junction nucleotides: 3. This CDR3 has 15 amino acids. The V gene's germline CDR1 is SGHNT and CDR2 YENEEA. CDR3 sequence reads: CASSLEDRGLDEQYF. The CDR3 nucleotides are TGTGCCAGCAGCTTAGAGGACAGGGGGCTTGACGAGCAGTACTTC.